Below, one TCR beta chain is given with its context. Its antigen remains unidentified. PCR used 60 Vbeta primers and 13 Jbeta primers. Produced via immunoSEQ multiplex PCR; TCRdb's table is partial and in-frame only. The data hold 150,000 to 200,000 clones, with 70% to 90% observed a single time. The data were obtained in a study of cytomegalovirus exposure and HLA in healthy donors. For the study at large: Among the approximately 380 donors who were genotyped, approximately 76% fell in the genetic ancestry cluster that is associated with self-reported Caucasian donors. Notes on the study in general: Per a prior analysis, the majority of TCR beta V segments were productive roughly 87% or roughly 30% of the time. Sequencing depth across donors, presence/absence analyses assumed, was roughly uniform. In a later analysis, most CMV-associated TCR beta chains appeared HLA-restricted.

V lost 6 bases and J lost 3; bases outside the gene matches: 4. Germline V gene sequence: CDR1 SEHNR, CDR2 FQNEAQ (reference sequence). CDR3 length equals 14 residues. This TCR was recovered from a woman aged 18-29 years in good health and CMV-seropositive. The chain recombines TRBV7-9 with TRBJ1-1, with 10 bases that match TRBD1. The sample comprised PBMCs. Here the CDR3 reads CASRWTGGDTEAFF. DNA for the CDR3: TGTGCCAGCAGATGGACAGGGGGTGACACTGAAGCTTTCTTT.